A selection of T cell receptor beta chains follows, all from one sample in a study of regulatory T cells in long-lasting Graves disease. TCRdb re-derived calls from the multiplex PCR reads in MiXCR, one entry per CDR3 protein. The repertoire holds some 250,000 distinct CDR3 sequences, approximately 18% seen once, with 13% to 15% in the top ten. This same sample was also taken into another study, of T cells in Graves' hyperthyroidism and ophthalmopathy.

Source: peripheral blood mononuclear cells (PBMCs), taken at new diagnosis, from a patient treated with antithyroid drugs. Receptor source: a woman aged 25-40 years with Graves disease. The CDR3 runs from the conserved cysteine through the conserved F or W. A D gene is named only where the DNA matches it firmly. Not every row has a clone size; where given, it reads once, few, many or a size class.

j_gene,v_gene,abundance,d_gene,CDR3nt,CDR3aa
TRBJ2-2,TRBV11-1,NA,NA,TGTGCCAGCAGTCTCGTAGCGCGGAGAGCGAACACCGGGGAGCTGTTTTTT,CASSLVARRANTGELFF
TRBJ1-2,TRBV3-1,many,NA,TGTGCCAGCGGGGAGGGGGTGTCCTATGGCTACACCTTC,CASGEGVSYGYTF
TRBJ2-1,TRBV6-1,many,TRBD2,TGTGCCAGCAGTGAAGTAGCAGCGGGGGGGACCGAGCAGTTCTTC,CASSEVAAGGTEQFF
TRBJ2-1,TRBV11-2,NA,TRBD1,TGTGCCAGCAGCTTAGGGTACGGGACAGACTACAATGAGCAGTTCTTC,CASSLGYGTDYNEQFF
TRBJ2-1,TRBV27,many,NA,TGTGCCAGCAGTGGCCCCGGGGGCGAGCAGTTCTTC,CASSGPGGEQFF
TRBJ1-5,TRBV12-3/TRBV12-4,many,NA,TGTGCCAGCAGTGGGGCCGGGAGTCAGCCCCAGCATTTT,CASSGAGSQPQHF
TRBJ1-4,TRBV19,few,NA,TGTGCCAGTAGTATAGTTGGTGAAAAACTGTTTTTT,CASSIVGEKLFF
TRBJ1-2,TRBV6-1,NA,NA,TGTGCCAGCAGTGATGGAGGAATCTATGGCTACACCTTC,CASSDGGIYGYTF
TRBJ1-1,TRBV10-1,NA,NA,TGCGCCAGCAGTGAGTGGGGAGACAGGAGTGAAGCTTTCTTT,CASSEWGDRSEAFF
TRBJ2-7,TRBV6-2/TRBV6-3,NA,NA,TGTGCCAGCGATACCCGGGACCGTTTCTACGAGCAGTACTTC,CASDTRDRFYEQYF
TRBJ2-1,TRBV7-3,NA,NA,TGTGCCAGCAGCTTAGGGTTATACAATGAGCAGTTCTTC,CASSLGLYNEQFF
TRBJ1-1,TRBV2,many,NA,TGTGCCAGCAGTCGGGTCGGTCCGAACACTGAAGCTTTCTTT,CASSRVGPNTEAFF
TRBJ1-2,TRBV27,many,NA,TGTGCCAGCAGCCCCGTTGCTAACTATGGCTACACCTTC,CASSPVANYGYTF
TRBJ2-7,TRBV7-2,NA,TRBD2,TGTGCCAGCAGCTCCTATAGCGGGGGGCCCACCTACGAGCAGTACTTC,CASSSYSGGPTYEQYF
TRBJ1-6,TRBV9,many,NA,TGTGCCAGCAGCTTTGGGGGGTCAGGGTCCAATTCACCCCTCCACTTT,CASSFGGSGSNSPLHF
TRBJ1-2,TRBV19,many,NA,TGTGCCAGTAGTGAACAACGATACTATGGCTACACCTTC,CASSEQRYYGYTF
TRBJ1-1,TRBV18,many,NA,TGTGCCAGCTCACCAGAGGGGAACACTGAAGCTTTCTTT,CASSPEGNTEAFF
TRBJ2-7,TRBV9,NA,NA,TGTGCCAGCGGGACCTCCGGTTTTCAGTACTTC,CASGTSGFQYF
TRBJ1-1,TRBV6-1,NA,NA,TGTGCCAGCCAGGCTCCAAAGAACACTGAAGCTTTCTTT,CASQAPKNTEAFF
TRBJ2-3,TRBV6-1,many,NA,TGTGCCAGCAGTGTTAGAACAGCTAGCACAGATACGCAGTATTTT,CASSVRTASTDTQYF
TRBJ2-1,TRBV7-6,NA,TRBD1,TGTGCCAGCAGCTTAAGGGCAGGGGGTTACAATGAGCAGTTCTTC,CASSLRAGGYNEQFF
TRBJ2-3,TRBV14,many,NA,TGTGCCAGCAGCCAAGTAGCCGGGACCACAGATACGCAGTATTTT,CASSQVAGTTDTQYF
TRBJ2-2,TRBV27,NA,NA,TGTGCCAGCAGCCCCCGAACGCCAGGGTCGCGCACCGGGGAGCTGTTTTTT,CASSPRTPGSRTGELFF
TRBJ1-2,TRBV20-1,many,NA,TGCAGTGCCCCCCTAACCGGGCGAGGGGTTTATGGCTACACCTTC,CSAPLTGRGVYGYTF
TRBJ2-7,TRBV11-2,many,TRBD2,TGTGCCAGCAGCTTAGAGGCGGGGGAGTCCTACGAGCAGTACTTC,CASSLEAGESYEQYF
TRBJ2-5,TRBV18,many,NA,TGTGCCAGCATAGACTCCGGGACGCCGGAAGAGACCCAGTACTTC,CASIDSGTPEETQYF
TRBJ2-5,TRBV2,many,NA,TGTGCCAGCAGCGGCACCCGGGACGGATACCAAGAGACCCAGTACTTC,CASSGTRDGYQETQYF
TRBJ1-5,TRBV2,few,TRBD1,TGTGCCAGCAGCCCGAGGGACAGGGGGCTGTATAGCAATCAGCCCCAGCATTTT,CASSPRDRGLYSNQPQHF
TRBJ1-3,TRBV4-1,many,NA,TGCGCCAGCAGCCAGTACGTTGGAAACACCATATATTTT,CASSQYVGNTIYF
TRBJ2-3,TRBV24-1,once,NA,TGTGCCACCAGTGAGACAGGTCGCACAGATACGCAGTATTTT,CATSETGRTDTQYF
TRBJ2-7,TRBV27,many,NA,TGTGCCAGCGCAATACTGGGAGGTCCGTTTTGGAACGAGCAGTACTTC,CASAILGGPFWNEQYF
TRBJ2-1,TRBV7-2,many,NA,TGTGCCAGCAGCTTAGCAATGGTCTTC,CASSLAMVF
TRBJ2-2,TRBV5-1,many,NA,TGCGCCAGCAGCCCCTCAGGGTTACGCGGGGAGCTGTTTTTT,CASSPSGLRGELFF